What follows are 10 T cell receptor beta chains derived from one specimen sequenced in a study of radiotherapy plus CTLA-4 blockade in lung cancer (dated by TCRdb to the late 2010s). The method behind the library was the immunoSEQ multiplex PCR assay. TCRdb limited this immuneACCESS table to in-frame rearrangements with V and J called. A share of clones is missing; checked studies link under half to unresolved V genes, and the rest is unexplained. The sample contains 90,000 to 130,000 clones, 81% of them found a single time. The ten largest account for 2.5% to 3.5% of the sample. Sequenced material: peripheral blood, taken from a patient treated with radiotherapy plus ipilimumab. These receptors were obtained from a human donor with non-small cell lung cancer that progressed on radiotherapy plus ipilimumab. Some clones in this sample may be carry-over from other donors' samples.

V usage is TRBV4-3 and J usage is TRBJ2-7; the D call may be TRBD1 or TRBD2 (5 bases each). The CDR3 is 14 amino acids. Trimming took off 0 bases at V and 9 bases at J, with 15 bases between the two ends. Germline CDR1 reads LGHNA; CDR2 reads YSLEER. Here the CDR3 DNA reads TGCGCCAGCAGCCAAGAGGGTCGCTTGAGGGGGCAGTACTTC. It translates to CASSQEGRLRGQYF.

V gene TRBV6-6 combines with J gene TRBJ2-1; 7 bases agree with TRBD2. With 4 bases clipped from V and 4 bases from J, the junction kept 4 bases outside the gene matches. This CDR3 region has 14 residues. Germline V lookup: CDR1 MNHNY, CDR2 SVGAGI (reference sequence). Here the CDR3 DNA reads TGTGCCAGCAGTTCGGGGGGTAATTACAATGAGCAGTTCTTC. Translating gives CASSSGGNYNEQFF.

This rearrangement joins TRBV9 to TRBJ2-7, with D perhaps TRBD2 (5 bases). The germline V gene has CDR1 SGDLS and CDR2 YYNGEE. The CDR3 is 18 residues long. V shed 0 bases and J shed 2 bases, with 21 bases lying between them. Here the CDR3 reads CASSVGTTGSAAAYEQYF. The CDR3 nucleotides are TGTGCCAGCAGCGTAGGAACCACGGGGTCAGCAGCGGCCTACGAGCAGTACTTC.

This chain connects TRBV7-2 to TRBJ2-1, with TRBD2 as a possible D gene (5 bases). V was clipped by 1 base and J by 10 bases, with 14 bases between them. The CDR3 is 14 residues long. Germline V CDR1 and CDR2: SGHTA, FQGNSA. CDR3 nucleotide sequence: TGTGCCAGCAGCTTAGTAGGGCTAAGCGGCGAGCAGTTCTTC. It encodes CASSLVGLSGEQFF.

The CDR3 coding sequence is TGTGCCAGCACGACACCGGGACAACTCTACGAGCAGTACTTC. Translation: CASTTPGQLYEQYF. The genes are TRBV7-2 and TRBJ2-7, with a tentative D call TRBD1 (6 bases). V gave up 7 bases and J gave up 3 bases, with 16 bases separating them. From germline, CDR1 is SGHTA and CDR2 FQGNSA. The CDR3 loop spans 14 amino acids.

The chain links TRBV7-2 to TRBJ2-1; D could derive from TRBD1 or TRBD2 (6 bases each). Germline CDR1 SGHTA, CDR2 FQGNSA. The CDR3 runs to 15 residues. V gave up 5 bases and J gave up 9 bases, with 20 bases separating them. Here the CDR3 reads CASSPSWGAHGEQFF. As DNA, the CDR3 is TGTGCCAGCAGCCCGTCATGGGGGGCCCACGGTGAGCAGTTCTTC.

The chain uses TRBV25-1 and TRBJ1-2; 7 nucleotides line up with TRBD1. This CDR3 has 16 amino acids. Germline V gives CDR1 MGHDK, CDR2 SYGVNS. The trim removed 2 bases at V and 2 bases at J, leaving 8 bases unmatched. The CDR3 loop is CASSESRGGKNYGYTF. The CDR3 bases are TGTGCCAGCAGTGAAAGTAGAGGGGGCAAAAACTATGGCTACACCTTC.

The chain employs TRBV13 and TRBJ2-3; tentative D call: TRBD2 (5 bases). This CDR3 spans 16 amino acids. In germline, CDR1 is PRHDT, CDR2 FYEKMQ (reference sequence). V lost 3 bases, J lost 1 base, and 14 bases lay in between. The DNA of the CDR3 is TGTGCCAGCAGCTTGAGTCCGGGGTGGGGCACAGATACGCAGTATTTT. It codes for CASSLSPGWGTDTQYF.

V usage is TRBV9 and J usage is TRBJ2-5; TRBD1 aligns across 9 bases. Germline V gives CDR1 SGDLS, CDR2 YYNGEE. The CDR3 has 16 amino acids. Trimming removed 3 bases from V and 4 bases from J; junction bases left unmatched: 10. For the CDR3, the DNA is TGTGCCAGCAGCGCACCTCGGGGGACAGGGTTAGAGACCCAGTACTTC. It is translated as CASSAPRGTGLETQYF.

The chain has TRBV7-8 and TRBJ2-2; 8 bases align to TRBD1. V gave up 0 bases and J gave up 0 bases; unmatched junction bases: 6. Germline V gene sequence: CDR1 SGHVS, CDR2 FQNEAQ. This CDR3 comprises 18 residues. In DNA, the CDR3 is TGTGCCAGCAGCTTAGCACCCCGGGGACAGGCGAACACCGGGGAGCTGTTTTTT. Protein sequence: CASSLAPRGQANTGELFF.